The clone carrying this T cell receptor (beta chain) was counted ten times or more. The data derive from a study of Graves' ophthalmopathy and Graves' hyperthyroidism. Enrolled hyperthyroidism patients had a new diagnosis, a duration under 2 months, and an age of 18 to 65. RNA transcripts served as template for amplifying TCR beta CDR3 sequences. Amplification began with first-round RT-PCR using HTBI primers, then second-round multiplex PCR was performed. One entry per CDR3 protein results from TCRdb running MiXCR on the multiplex PCR reads. The sample yields 350,000 to 450,000 distinct CDR3 sequences, 20% to 25% seen once. Between the trimmed V and J ends, which lost 5 bases and 2 bases, there was a span of 4 bases. Germline values: CDR1 SGHVS, CDR2 FQNEAQ. There are 11 residues in the CDR3.

The clonotype was recovered from a woman aged 18-29 years with stable Graves' hyperthyroidism. V usage is TRBV7-8 and J usage is TRBJ2-7; D unclear. Sequencing was done on a sample of peripheral blood. CDR3 DNA sequence: TGTGCCAGCAGCCCCACCTACGAGCAGTACTTC. This encodes CASSPTYEQYF.